These 16 T cell receptor beta chains were sequenced from one sample in a study of blood T cell repertoires in COVID-19. Only in-frame clones appear in the TCRdb table, and some are missing; sequencing was by immunoSEQ multiplex PCR. This sample has 50,000 to 65,000 clones; 85% occur once, and the top ten carry less than 6.5%. Sequencing was carried out using peripheral blood. These TCRs come from a man in his 70s with acute or convalescent COVID-19.

The chain carries TRBV11-3 and TRBJ2-1, with D possibly matching TRBD1 (6 bases). Deletions cut 2 bases from V and 2 bases from J, with 22 bases between. There are 19 residues in the CDR3. The germline gives CDR1 SGHNT, CDR2 YENEEA. The CDR3 spells CASSLPYRDTTGTYNEQFF. The DNA of the CDR3 is TGTGCCAGCAGCTTACCGTATCGGGACACTACAGGCACCTACAATGAGCAGTTCTTC.

The rearrangement links TRBV6-5 to TRBJ1-6, with 8 bases fitting TRBD1. V trimming: 0 bases; J trimming: 9 bases; junction bases outside the gene matches: 4. This CDR3 comprises 15 residues. The germline CDR1 and CDR2 sequences are MNHEY and SVGAGI. The CDR3 here is CASSYSTGVGSPLHF. The CDR3 DNA follows: TGTGCCAGCAGTTACTCGACAGGGGTTGGTTCACCCCTCCACTTT.

V gene TRBV5-1 combines with J gene TRBJ1-3; D is ambiguous. The ends were cut back, 5 bases at V and 0 bases at J, with 9 bases in the middle. Germline CDR1 is SGHRS and CDR2 is YFSETQ. This CDR3 has 14 amino acids. The CDR3 coding sequence is TGCGCCAGCAGGTCACAGAACTCTGGAAACACCATATATTTT. This sequence encodes CASRSQNSGNTIYF.

The chain combines TRBV7-8 with TRBJ2-7, with D perhaps TRBD1 (6 bases). CDR1 is SGHVS and CDR2 is FQNEAQ in the germline V gene. The CDR3 extends over 17 amino acids. Trimming shortened V by 3 bases and J by 2 bases, and 20 bases separated the two germline ends. CDR3 DNA: TGTGCCAGCAGCTTCATAGTTCTCCGAGGGGGAACCTACGAGCAGTACTTC. Amino acid sequence: CASSFIVLRGGTYEQYF.

The V and J genes are TRBV5-4 and TRBJ1-5; 9 bases map to TRBD1. After removal of 4 bases from V and 5 bases from J, the junction contained 1 base not matched to a gene. Germline V gene sequence: CDR1 SGHNT, CDR2 YYREEE (reference sequence). This CDR3 has 13 residues. In nucleotides, the CDR3 is TGTGCCAGCAGCAGGGACAGGGATCAGCCCCAGCATTTT. This sequence encodes CASSRDRDQPQHF.

The rearrangement uses TRBV18 and TRBJ1-2; TRBD1 matches 9 bases. CDR1 is KGHSH and CDR2 is LQKENI in the germline V gene. The V and J ends lost 3 bases and 8 bases, in that order; junction bases with no gene match: 7. This CDR3 spans 14 amino acids. Here the CDR3 reads CASSPTGQGRGYTF. CDR3 DNA: TGTGCCAGCTCACCCACCGGACAGGGGAGGGGCTACACCTTC.

This CDR3 reads CATSPGQETQYF. The CDR3 DNA sequence: TGTGCCACCTCGCCGGGCCAAGAGACCCAGTACTTC. The genes are TRBV6-5 and TRBJ2-5; D is uncertain. The CDR3 is made up of 12 amino acids. V was cut by 10 bases and J by 1 base, with 10 bases left in between. In germline, CDR1 is MNHEY, CDR2 SVGAGI.

This clone came up once. The rearrangement links TRBV9 to TRBJ1-5; D might be TRBD1 (5 bases). CDR3 length: 13 residues. The germline CDR1 and CDR2 sequences are SGDLS and YYNGEE. Trimming pared 0 bases from V and 6 bases from J, leaving 7 bases between. The CDR3 DNA reads TGTGCCAGCAGCGTAGGACAGCGTCAGCCCCAGCATTTT. Translating it yields CASSVGQRQPQHF.

Here the CDR3 reads CASSSGTGGSTGELFF. In DNA, the CDR3 is TGTGCCAGCAGCTCAGGGACAGGGGGATCTACCGGGGAGCTGTTTTTT. This rearrangement joins TRBV5-4 to TRBJ2-2, with 11 bases matching TRBD1. CDR3 length: 16 amino acids. Germline V lookup: CDR1 SGHNT, CDR2 YYREEE (reference sequence). The V segment lost 3 bases and the J segment 5 bases; nucleotides outside the gene matches: 6.

This chain links TRBV27 with TRBJ2-2, with D tentatively TRBD1 (6 bases). From germline, CDR1 is MNHEY and CDR2 SMNVEV (reference sequence). The V and J ends lost 0 bases and 2 bases respectively, with 10 bases between them. This CDR3 is 16 amino acids long. This CDR3 reads CASSLSGTPNTGELFF. CDR3 coding DNA: TGTGCCAGCAGTTTATCCGGGACACCTAACACCGGGGAGCTGTTTTTT.

The chain links TRBV27 to TRBJ2-7; D call uncertain. Germline assignment: CDR1 MNHEY and CDR2 SMNVEV (reference sequence). Trimming took 2 bases from V and 4 from J, leaving 9 bases between them. This CDR3 is built from 13 residues. Here the CDR3 DNA reads TGTGCCAGCAGTTTACGTGAGCGATACGAGCAGTACTTC. This sequence encodes CASSLRERYEQYF.

This rearrangement joins TRBV5-1 to TRBJ1-4; 7 nucleotides agree with TRBD1. V was clipped by 4 bases and J by 3 bases; unmatched bases: 3. This CDR3 region has 14 residues. Germline values: CDR1 SGHRS, CDR2 YFSETQ. CDR3 bases: TGCGCCAGCAGCCAAGGGACAGCTAATGAAAAACTGTTTTTT. The encoded protein is CASSQGTANEKLFF.

The chain joins TRBV4-1 to TRBJ2-1; 7 bases fit TRBD2. V gave up 3 bases and J gave up 10 bases; unmatched junction bases: 9. This CDR3 comprises 14 residues. Germline values: CDR1 MGHRA, CDR2 YSYEKL. The CDR3 DNA reads TGCGCCAGCAGCCAGTACTCCAGCGGGGCGGAGCAGTTCTTC. Its protein product is CASSQYSSGAEQFF.

CDR3 DNA: TGTGCCAGCAGCGAGGGACTAGCGGGGAGAGGGTACGAGCAGTACTTC. As protein: CASSEGLAGRGYEQYF. This chain connects TRBV2 to TRBJ2-7; 13 nucleotides agree with TRBD2. Germline lookup yields CDR1 SNHLY and CDR2 FYNNEI. V shed 6 bases, J shed 4 bases, and the junction held 9 bases outside the gene matches. This CDR3 comprises 16 residues.

J is TRBJ1-2 and V is TRBV28; no clear D gene. There are 16 residues in the CDR3. V lost 6 bases and J 0 bases, leaving 17 bases between the germline ends. CDR1 and CDR2 (germline): MDHEN, SYDVKM. In DNA, the CDR3 is TGTGCCAGCAGGGAGACCGGGATGGGGACTAACTATGGCTACACCTTC. Translating it yields CASRETGMGTNYGYTF.

V is TRBV5-6 and J is TRBJ2-3; D unclear. Germline CDR1 reads SGHDT; CDR2 reads YYEEEE. The V end lost 3 bases, the J end lost 8 bases, and 13 bases lay between the germline ends. The CDR3 is 13 amino acids. The DNA of the CDR3 is TGTGCCAGCAGCTCTCGCCGGGTAGGTACGCAGTATTTT. This sequence encodes CASSSRRVGTQYF. The full variable domain, in which reference TRBV5-6 and TRBJ2-3 provide the parts outside the CDR3, is DAGVTQSPTHLIKTRGQQVTLRCSPKSGHDTVSWYQQALGQGPQFIFQYYEEEERQRGNFPDRFSGHQFPNYSSELNVNALLLGDSALYLCASSSRRVGTQYFGPGTRLTVL.